The clone carrying this TCR beta chain was recorded a few times. Its antigen remains unknown. This entry is derived from a study of identical twins. Germline V gene data show CDR1 as ENHRY and CDR2 as SYGVKD. Trimming pared 7 bases from V and 6 bases from J, leaving 15 bases between. The CDR3 spans 14 residues. Template switching introduced a universal primer site, and the cDNA bore unique molecular identifiers. TCRdb re-called the 5' RACE reads with MiXCR, one entry per CDR3 protein. In the table there are around 490,000 distinct CDR3 sequences, roughly 15% of which are singletons. Notes on the study in general: Within cord blood, abundant beta clonotypes carried fewer insertions, but memory repertoires showed no such trend.

The sample was also linked to a second study, of yellow fever vaccine responses in identical twins.

The chain employs TRBV10-3 and TRBJ2-2; D may be TRBD1 (5 bases). Specimen: CD4+ T cells sorted from blood. This clonotype was sampled from a young woman in good health. CDR3 DNA sequence: TGTGCCATCACCGATGACAGAAAGGCCGGGGAGCTGTTTTTT. Translating it yields CAITDDRKAGELFF.